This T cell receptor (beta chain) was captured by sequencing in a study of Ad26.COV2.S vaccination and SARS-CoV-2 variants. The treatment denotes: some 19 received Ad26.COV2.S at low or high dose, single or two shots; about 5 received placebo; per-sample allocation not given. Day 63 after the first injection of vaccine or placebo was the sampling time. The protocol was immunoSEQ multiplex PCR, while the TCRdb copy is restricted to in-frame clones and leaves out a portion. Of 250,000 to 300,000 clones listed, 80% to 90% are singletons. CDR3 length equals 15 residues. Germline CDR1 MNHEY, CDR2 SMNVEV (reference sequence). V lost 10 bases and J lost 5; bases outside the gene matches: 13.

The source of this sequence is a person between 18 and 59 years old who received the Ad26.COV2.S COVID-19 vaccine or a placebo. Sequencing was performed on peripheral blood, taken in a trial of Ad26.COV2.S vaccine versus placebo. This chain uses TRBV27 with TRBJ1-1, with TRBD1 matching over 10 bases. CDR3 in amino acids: CATLRDRGGKTEAFF. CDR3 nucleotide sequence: TGTGCCACCCTCCGGGACAGGGGAGGAAAAACTGAAGCTTTCTTT.